Below are 23 T cell receptor beta chains sequenced from a single sample in a study of blood T cell repertoires in COVID-19 (TCRdb year 2020). Library construction relied on the immunoSEQ multiplex PCR assay. TCRdb took over this immuneACCESS table, retaining in-frame rearrangements with V and J assigned. Such tables are incomplete; in checked studies, under half of the missing clones stem from an unresolved V gene, and the remainder is unexplained. Counted in this sample were 130,000 or so clones; around 82% of them appeared once. About 1.3% of the sample is held by the ten biggest clonotypes. The sequencing input was peripheral blood. The origin of the receptors is a man aged 55-75 years with acute or convalescent COVID-19.

This clone was detected once. The V call is TRBV19, the J call TRBJ1-2, with D unclear. V was pared by 5 bases and J by 4 bases, with 8 bases between. Germline V CDR1 and CDR2: LNHDA, SQIVND (reference sequence). The CDR3 consists of 12 residues. CDR3 bases: TGTGCCAGTAGTTTCCGTTCCTATGGCTACACCTTC. Protein sequence: CASSFRSYGYTF. Based on the CDR3 plus reference TRBV19 and TRBJ1-2, the full variable domain is DGGITQSPKYLFRKEGQNVTLSCEQNLNHDAMYWYRQDPGQGLRLIYYSQIVNDFQKGDIAEGYSVSREKKESFPLTVTSAQKNPTAFYLCASSFRSYGYTFGSGTRLTVV.

This clone came up a few times. The chain recombines TRBV5-5 with TRBJ1-2, with D possibly TRBD1 on 5 matching bases. Trimming cost V 0 bases and J 3 bases, with 6 bases left between them. Germline V lookup: CDR1 SGHKS, CDR2 YYEKEE (reference sequence). CDR3 length: 13 amino acids. CDR3 loop: CASSLVGDYGYTF. The CDR3 DNA reads as TGTGCCAGCAGCTTGGTAGGGGACTATGGCTACACCTTC.

This chain links TRBV6-6 with TRBJ2-7; 8 bases align to TRBD2. CDR1 is MNHNY and CDR2 is SVGAGI in the germline V gene (reference sequence). The CDR3 extends over 14 amino acids. With 7 bases clipped from V and 5 bases from J, the junction kept 10 bases outside the gene matches. CDR3 residues: CASTLSGSINEQYF. The CDR3 region has the DNA TGTGCCAGCACCCTAAGCGGGAGCATCAACGAGCAGTACTTC.

This clone was recorded a few times. The chain employs TRBV14 and TRBJ2-6; D gene ambiguous. The germline V gene has CDR1 SGHDN and CDR2 FVKESK. The CDR3 is made up of 14 amino acids. Trimming shortened V by 4 bases and J by 4 bases, and 8 bases separated the two germline ends. The CDR3: CASSLNAGANVLTF. CDR3 coding DNA: TGTGCCAGCAGCCTTAATGCGGGGGCCAACGTCCTGACTTTC.

The chain links TRBV5-5 to TRBJ2-7, with D maybe TRBD1 (6 bases). The CDR3 sequence is 13 residues long. Per the germline V gene, CDR1 is SGHKS and CDR2 is YYEKEE (reference sequence). Trimming left V 4 bases short and J 0 bases short, with 8 bases between. The CDR3 DNA sequence: TGTGCCAGCAGCGGACAGCTCTCCTACGAGCAGTACTTC. Its protein is CASSGQLSYEQYF. The complete variable domain, with remaining parts taken from reference TRBV5-5 and TRBJ2-7, reads DAGVTQSPTHLIKTRGQQVTLRCSPISGHKSVSWYQQVLGQGPQFIFQYYEKEERGRGNFPDRFSARQFPNYSSELNVNALLLGDSALYLCASSGQLSYEQYFGPGTRLTVT.

This clone rates as medium-sized. V and J are TRBV2 and TRBJ2-1; 11 bases align to TRBD1. V was clipped by 4 bases and J by 8 bases; unmatched bases: 4. The CDR3 sequence is 14 residues long. Germline values: CDR1 SNHLY, CDR2 FYNNEI. The CDR3 sequence: CASSADRGRDEQFF. In DNA, the CDR3 is TGTGCCAGCAGTGCGGACAGGGGGCGGGATGAGCAGTTCTTC.

This clone is a singleton in its sample. The CDR3 sequence is CASSLKPPYEQYF. CDR3 DNA sequence: TGTGCCAGTAGTCTCAAGCCTCCCTACGAGCAGTACTTC. This sequence joins TRBV19 and TRBJ2-7; no clear D gene. Trimming stripped 5 bases from V and 2 bases from J, with 10 bases between. CDR1 and CDR2 from the germline V gene are LNHDA and SQIVND (reference sequence). CDR3 length: 13 residues.

The chain employs TRBV19 and TRBJ1-2; D may be TRBD1 (5 bases). Trimming shortened V by 4 bases and J by 10 bases, and 19 bases separated the two germline ends. Germline-derived CDR1 and CDR2 are LNHDA and SQIVND (reference sequence). There are 14 residues in the CDR3. The CDR3 DNA follows: TGTGCCAGTAGTACCAGACAGCCACGGGTTGCCTACACCTTC. This gives the protein CASSTRQPRVAYTF.

This chain uses TRBV6-5 with TRBJ2-7, with 11 positions matching TRBD1. Trimming took 7 bases from V and 2 from J; bases not matched to a gene: 4. CDR1 and CDR2 from the germline V gene are MNHEY and SVGAGI. The CDR3 runs 14 residues. As DNA, the CDR3 is TGTGCCAGCATCGTGGACAGGGGGCCCTACGAGCAGTACTTC. Translation gives CASIVDRGPYEQYF.

CDR3 protein: CASSLVPGPNTGELFF. The CDR3 DNA reads as TGCGCCAGCAGCTTGGTGCCAGGTCCGAACACCGGGGAGCTGTTTTTT. The rearrangement links TRBV5-1 to TRBJ2-2; D gene unclear. Germline lookup yields CDR1 SGHRS and CDR2 YFSETQ. Trimming removed 0 bases from V and 0 bases from J, with 9 bases in between. This CDR3 has 16 residues. The full variable domain, its missing parts supplied by reference TRBV5-1 and TRBJ2-2, is KAGVTQTPRYLIKTRGQQVTLSCSPISGHRSVSWYQQTPGQGLQFLFEYFSETQRNKGNFPGRFSGRQFSNSRSEMNVSTLELGDSALYLCASSLVPGPNTGELFFGEGSRLTVL.

The V and J genes are TRBV6-5 and TRBJ1-3; 12 nucleotides align to TRBD1. The CDR3 covers 15 residues. CDR1 is MNHEY, CDR2 SVGAGI, per germline. The ends lost 6 bases at V and 7 bases at J; junction bases unmatched: 7. Here the CDR3 reads CASRKGTGGINTIYF. For the CDR3, the DNA is TGTGCCAGCAGAAAGGGGACAGGGGGCATTAACACCATATATTTT.

The chain links TRBV27 to TRBJ2-1; tentatively, D is TRBD1 (8 bases). Trimming cost V 5 bases and J 15 bases, with 32 bases left between them. The V gene's germline CDR1 is MNHEY and CDR2 SMNVEV (reference sequence). The CDR3 sequence is 17 residues long. CDR3 nucleotides: TGTGCCAGCAGTCCACCCTACAGGGGGGGGTCGGGACCACCAGCGTTCTTC. It is translated as CASSPPYRGGSGPPAFF.

The V gene is TRBV5-1, the J gene TRBJ1-5; D uncertain. Germline CDR1 reads SGHRS; CDR2 reads YFSETQ. The V and J ends lost 0 bases and 5 bases respectively, with 9 bases between them. This CDR3 region has 14 residues. The DNA of the CDR3 is TGCGCCAGCAGCTTGGACGGGTTGGATCAGCCCCAGCATTTT. Protein: CASSLDGLDQPQHF.

The rearrangement links TRBV6-5 to TRBJ2-3; D might be TRBD2 (6 bases). The germline V and J ends were trimmed by 2 bases and 2 bases, with 8 bases remaining between them. CDR1 and CDR2 (germline): MNHEY, SVGAGI. The CDR3 spans 14 residues. This chain's CDR3 is CASSYGGTTDTQYF. As DNA, the CDR3 is TGTGCCAGCAGTTACGGGGGGACCACAGATACGCAGTATTTT.

The chain employs TRBV3-1 (or the pseudogene TRBV3-2) and TRBJ1-5; TRBD1 agrees at 7 bases. The CDR3 is 14 residues long. J lost 7 bases, V lost 1 base, and 4 bases had no gene match. From germline, CDR1 is LGHDT and CDR2 YNNKEL (reference sequence). The CDR3 here is CASSQGQGEQPQHF. CDR3 in DNA: TGTGCCAGCAGCCAAGGACAGGGTGAACAGCCCCAGCATTTT.

The chain links TRBV6-5 to TRBJ2-7; 8 positions match TRBD2. From germline, CDR1 is MNHEY and CDR2 SVGAGI. The CDR3 loop spans 14 amino acids. Unmatched junction bases numbered 2, after V lost 1 base and J lost 3 bases. In DNA, the CDR3 is TGTGCCAGCAGTTACTACGGGGGGGGCTACGAGCAGTACTTC. It is translated as CASSYYGGGYEQYF.

V and J are TRBV30 and TRBJ1-2; weak D call: TRBD1 (5 bases). In germline, CDR1 is GTSNPN, CDR2 SVGIG (reference sequence). V was cut by 0 bases and J by 4 bases, with 12 bases left in between. The length of the CDR3 is 14 residues. CDR3 in DNA: TGTGCCTGGAGTGTACGGGGGGGAATCTATGGCTACACCTTC. Protein: CAWSVRGGIYGYTF.

The V and J genes are TRBV6-6 and TRBJ1-1, with D possibly matching TRBD1 (6 bases). Germline assignment: CDR1 MNHNY and CDR2 SVGAGI (reference sequence). The CDR3 is 17 amino acids. The V end was cut by 5 bases, the J end by 0 bases, with 19 bases between. The CDR3 nucleotides read TGTGCCAGCAGTCACCCAGGGGCCAAAGGGCTGAACACTGAAGCTTTCTTT. This gives the protein CASSHPGAKGLNTEAFF.

V gene TRBV4-1 combines with J gene TRBJ1-2; unclear D gene. Germline V gene sequence: CDR1 MGHRA, CDR2 YSYEKL. CDR3 length equals 17 residues. Between the trimmed V and J ends, which lost 11 bases and 4 bases, there was a span of 29 bases. As DNA, the CDR3 is TGCGCCGCCGGGTCCTCGGCCACGCGAGGAGGGAGCTATGGCTACACCTTC. Protein product: CAAGSSATRGGSYGYTF.

The chain uses TRBV11-2 and TRBJ1-5; the D is unclear. CDR1 is SGHAT, CDR2 FQNNGV, per germline. Trimming left V 4 bases short and J 3 bases short, with 16 bases between. The CDR3 extends over 16 amino acids. The CDR3 loop reads CASSSREEGINQPQHF. The CDR3 DNA reads as TGTGCCAGCAGCTCCCGAGAGGAGGGTATCAATCAGCCCCAGCATTTT. Based on the CDR3 plus reference TRBV11-2 and TRBJ1-5, the full variable domain is EAGVAQSPRYKIIEKRQSVAFWCNPISGHATLYWYQQILGQGPKLLIQFQNNGVVDDSQLPKDRFSAERLKGVDSTLKIQPAKLEDSAVYLCASSSREEGINQPQHFGDGTRLSIL.

V gene TRBV24-1 combines with J gene TRBJ2-3, with 8 bases identical to TRBD2. Germline trimming cut 5 bases from V and 0 bases from J; bases unmatched to any gene: 0. Germline values: CDR1 KGHDR, CDR2 SFDVKD. This CDR3 has 14 residues. The CDR3 protein is CATSVAGSTDTQYF. DNA for the CDR3: TGTGCCACCAGTGTAGCGGGAAGCACAGATACGCAGTATTTT.

V usage is TRBV5-4 and J usage is TRBJ1-1, with D tentatively TRBD1 (5 bases). Germline-derived CDR1 and CDR2 are SGHNT and YYREEE (reference sequence). V was pared by 4 bases and J by 1 base, with 8 bases between. The CDR3 has 13 amino acids. CDR3 residues: CASSVQGNTEAFF. DNA for the CDR3: TGTGCCAGCAGCGTCCAGGGGAACACTGAAGCTTTCTTT.

This chain links TRBV28 with TRBJ1-3; the match to TRBD1 covers 8 bases. The germline V gene has CDR1 MDHEN and CDR2 SYDVKM. CDR3 size: 14 residues. With V trimmed by 7 bases and J by 0 bases, 2 bases remained unmatched. The CDR3 loop is CASTTGGSGNTIYF. The CDR3 bases are TGTGCCAGCACCACAGGGGGCTCTGGAAACACCATATATTTT.